This T cell receptor (beta chain) was found in a study of identical twins. Study-wide points: Beta out-of-frame sequences displayed a weaker excess of sharing between twins. Analyses of zero insertions could, in part, be confounded by invariant MAIT and iNKT cells. Insertion counts were lower in abundant cord blood beta clonotypes, a trend that memory repertoires did not show.

The CDR3 totals 16 residues. The junction had 2 bases not matched to a gene; V was cut back by 0 bases and J by 2 bases. Germline CDR1 and CDR2: SGHVS and FNYEAQ. Concerning this clonotype itself: Its specificity is not known.

Template switching added a universal primer site; cDNA carried unique molecular identifiers. TCRdb itself ran the 5' RACE reads through MiXCR, one entry per CDR3 protein. The sample has approximately 500,000 distinct CDR3 sequences, roughly 15% seen once. These same data were also listed under a study on yellow fever vaccine responses in identical twins.

V gene TRBV7-6 combines with J gene TRBJ2-1; 9 bases are shared with TRBD1. Sequenced: CD4+ T cells sorted from blood. This TCR derives from a young woman in good health. The CDR3 here is CASSLADRGAYNEQFF. The CDR3 nucleotides read TGTGCCAGCAGCTTAGCGGACAGGGGAGCCTACAATGAGCAGTTCTTC.